This TCR beta chain was identified in a study of response to subunit inactivated influenza vaccine. Notes on the study in general: Each seasonal influenza vaccination recruits few new T cells, the authors suggested.

Using its own MiXCR run on the RT-PCR reads, TCRdb lists one record per CDR3 protein. The repertoire consists of hundreds of thousands of distinct CDR3 sequences, with about 14% occurring once and the leading ten covering less than 8.5%. This clonotype has just a few counts. Its antigen is as yet unknown. V shed 4 bases, J shed 7 bases, and the junction held 5 bases outside the gene matches. Germline CDR1 and CDR2: SGHDT and YYEEEE. The CDR3 totals 14 residues. This sequence was found in a man between 50 and 59 years old who received an inactivated influenza vaccine. The sequencing here drew on PBMCs from blood, taken around 14 days before vaccination. This sequence joins TRBV5-6 and TRBJ2-7; 13 bases line up with TRBD2. The chain's CDR3 is CASSQPGLAGEQYF. The DNA of the CDR3 is TGTGCCAGCAGCCAGCCGGGACTAGCGGGGGAGCAGTACTTC. Combining the CDR3 with reference TRBV5-6 and TRBJ2-7 gives the whole variable domain DAGVTQSPTHLIKTRGQQVTLRCSPKSGHDTVSWYQQALGQGPQFIFQYYEEEERQRGNFPDRFSGHQFPNYSSELNVNALLLGDSALYLCASSQPGLAGEQYFGPGTRLTVT.